This is a list of T cell receptor beta chains from one sample in a study of beta chain features in type 1 diabetes. Libraries were prepared by immunoSEQ multiplex PCR; TCRdb keeps only in-frame clonotypes and omits some of them. The sample holds a few hundred thousand clones, approximately 15% seen once. The sample was naive CD4+ T cells from blood. The receptors derive from a young man in good health. Both conserved end residues are part of each CDR3. D genes are given only for firm matches. A row's size may be missing; if present it is once, few, many or a size class.

few	TRBD1	TRBV27	TRBJ2-1	TGTGCCAGCAGTTTTCCCATGAGCAGGGGGTACAATGAGCAGTTCTTC	CASSFPMSRGYNEQFF
-	-	TRBV5-4	TRBJ2-3	TGTGCCAGCAGCTCGAGGGACGGGACAGATACGCAGTATTTT	CASSSRDGTDTQYF
-	-	TRBV4-2	TRBJ1-2	TGTGCCAGCAGCCAAGTTCCGGGTGATGGCTACACCTTC	CASSQVPGDGYTF
few	TRBD1	TRBV5-1	TRBJ2-5	TGCGCCAGCAAGACAGGGCGGGCTACGGAGACCCAGTACTTC	CASKTGRATETQYF
few	TRBD2	TRBV6-5	TRBJ2-6	TGTGCCAGCAGGTCGTTGGGGGGGGTGACCAACGTCCTGACTTTC	CASRSLGGVTNVLTF
few	TRBD2	TRBV5-6	TRBJ2-7	TGTGCCAGCAGCTTGGTTCCTAGCGGGTCTCAGCTAAGCGAGCAGTACTTC	CASSLVPSGSQLSEQYF
few	-	TRBV18	TRBJ2-1	TGTGCCAGCTCCCCAGGACAAAGCTACAATGAGCAGTTCTTC	CASSPGQSYNEQFF
-	-	TRBV4-1	TRBJ2-7	TGCGCCAGCAGCCAAGGCCGGGGCTCCTACGAGCAGTACTTC	CASSQGRGSYEQYF
-	-	TRBV5-1	TRBJ2-7	TGCGCCAGCAGCCCGACCAGGGATATACTCTACGAGCAGTACTTC	CASSPTRDILYEQYF
-	-	TRBV2	TRBJ2-3	TGTGCCAGCAGTGTGGACAGCAGCACAGATACGCAGTATTTT	CASSVDSSTDTQYF
few	-	TRBV18	TRBJ2-3	TGTGCCAGCTCACCCTACGGACTACCGCGGGATACGCAGTATTTT	CASSPYGLPRDTQYF